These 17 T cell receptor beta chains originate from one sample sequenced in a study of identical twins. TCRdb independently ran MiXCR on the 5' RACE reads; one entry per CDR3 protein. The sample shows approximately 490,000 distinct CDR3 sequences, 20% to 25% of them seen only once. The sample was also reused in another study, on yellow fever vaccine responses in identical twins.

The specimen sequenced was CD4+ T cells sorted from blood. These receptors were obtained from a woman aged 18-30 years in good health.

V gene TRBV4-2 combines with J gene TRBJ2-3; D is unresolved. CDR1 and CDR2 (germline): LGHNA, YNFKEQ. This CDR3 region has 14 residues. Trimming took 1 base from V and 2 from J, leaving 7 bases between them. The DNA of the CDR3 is TGTGCCAGCAGCCAAGGAGGTGCCACAGATACGCAGTATTTT. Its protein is CASSQGGATDTQYF.

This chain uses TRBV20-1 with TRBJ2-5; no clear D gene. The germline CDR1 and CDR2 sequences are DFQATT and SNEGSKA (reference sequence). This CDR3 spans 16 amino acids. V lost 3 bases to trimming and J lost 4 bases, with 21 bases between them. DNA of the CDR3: TGCAGTGCTAGTATTACACCGGCCCAAATCTCAGAGACCCAGTACTTC. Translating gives CSASITPAQISETQYF.

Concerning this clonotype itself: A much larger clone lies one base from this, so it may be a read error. The CDR3 nucleotides read TGTGCCAGCAGCTTAGCAGGGCGCAATGAGCAGTTCTTC. Protein sequence: CASSLAGRNEQFF. V gene TRBV7-6 combines with J gene TRBJ2-1, with D unresolved. The CDR3 totals 13 residues. Germline CDR1 and CDR2: SGHVS and FNYEAQ. V gave up 0 bases and J gave up 6 bases, with 6 bases separating them.

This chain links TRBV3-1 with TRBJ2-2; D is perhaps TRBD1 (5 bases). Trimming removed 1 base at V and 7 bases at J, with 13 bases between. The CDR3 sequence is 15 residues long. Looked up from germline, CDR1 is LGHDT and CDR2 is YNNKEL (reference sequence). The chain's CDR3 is CASSQVGQGGGELFF. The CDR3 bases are TGTGCCAGCAGCCAAGTCGGGCAGGGCGGCGGGGAGCTGTTTTTT.

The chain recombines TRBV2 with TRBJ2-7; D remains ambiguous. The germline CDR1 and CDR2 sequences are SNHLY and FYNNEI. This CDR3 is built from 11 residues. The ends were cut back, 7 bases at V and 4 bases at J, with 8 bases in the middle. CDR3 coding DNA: TGTGCCAGCAAGGTGGAATACGAGCAGTACTTC. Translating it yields CASKVEYEQYF. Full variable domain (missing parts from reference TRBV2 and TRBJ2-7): EPEVTQTPSHQVTQMGQEVILRCVPISNHLYFYWYRQILGQKVEFLVSFYNNEISEKSEIFDDQFSVERPDGSNFTLKIRSTKLEDSAMYFCASKVEYEQYFGPGTRLTVT.

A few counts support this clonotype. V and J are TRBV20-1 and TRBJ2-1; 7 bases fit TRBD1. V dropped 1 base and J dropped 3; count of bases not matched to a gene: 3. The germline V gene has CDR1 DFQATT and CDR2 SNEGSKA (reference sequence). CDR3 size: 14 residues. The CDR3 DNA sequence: TGCAGTGCTAGAGGGGACAGAGACTACAATGAGCAGTTCTTC. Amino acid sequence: CSARGDRDYNEQFF.

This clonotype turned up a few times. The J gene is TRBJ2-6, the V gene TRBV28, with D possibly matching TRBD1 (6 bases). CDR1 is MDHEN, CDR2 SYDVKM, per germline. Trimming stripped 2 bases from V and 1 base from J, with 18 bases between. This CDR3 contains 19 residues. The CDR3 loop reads CASSLLQGENLSGANVLTF. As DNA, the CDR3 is TGTGCCAGCAGTTTACTACAGGGAGAAAATCTTTCTGGGGCCAACGTCCTGACTTTC.

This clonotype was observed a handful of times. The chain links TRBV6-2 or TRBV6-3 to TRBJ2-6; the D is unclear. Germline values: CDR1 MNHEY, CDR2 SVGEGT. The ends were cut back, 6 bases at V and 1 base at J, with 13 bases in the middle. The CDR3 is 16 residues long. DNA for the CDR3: TGTGCCAGCAGCCTCCCCCCTTGGTCTGGGGCCAACGTCCTGACTTTC. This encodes CASSLPPWSGANVLTF.

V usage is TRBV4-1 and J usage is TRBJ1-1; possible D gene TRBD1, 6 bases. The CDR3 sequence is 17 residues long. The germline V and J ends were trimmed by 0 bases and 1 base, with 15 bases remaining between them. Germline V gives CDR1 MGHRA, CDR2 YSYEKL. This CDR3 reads CASSQEGFGTRNTEAFF. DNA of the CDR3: TGCGCCAGCAGCCAAGAAGGCTTCGGGACAAGGAACACTGAAGCTTTCTTT.

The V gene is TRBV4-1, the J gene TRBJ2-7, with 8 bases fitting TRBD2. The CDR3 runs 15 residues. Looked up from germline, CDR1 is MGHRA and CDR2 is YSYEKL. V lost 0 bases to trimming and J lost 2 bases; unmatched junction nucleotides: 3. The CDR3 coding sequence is TGCGCCAGCAGCCAAGATCCGCGGGAGGCCTACGAGCAGTACTTC. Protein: CASSQDPREAYEQYF.

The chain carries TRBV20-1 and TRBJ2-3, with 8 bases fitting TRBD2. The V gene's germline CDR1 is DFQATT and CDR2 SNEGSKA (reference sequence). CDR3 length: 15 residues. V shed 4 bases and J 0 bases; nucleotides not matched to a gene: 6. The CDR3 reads CSANREGRSTDTQYF. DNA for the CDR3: TGCAGTGCTAACCGGGAGGGCCGGAGCACAGATACGCAGTATTTT.

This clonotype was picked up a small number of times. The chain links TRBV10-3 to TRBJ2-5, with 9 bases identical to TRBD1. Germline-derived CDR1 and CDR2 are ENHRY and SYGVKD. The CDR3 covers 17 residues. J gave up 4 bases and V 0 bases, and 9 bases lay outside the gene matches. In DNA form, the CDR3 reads TGTGCCATCAGTGAGTCGAAGGGACAGGGTGGCCGAGAGACCCAGTACTTC. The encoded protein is CAISESKGQGGRETQYF.

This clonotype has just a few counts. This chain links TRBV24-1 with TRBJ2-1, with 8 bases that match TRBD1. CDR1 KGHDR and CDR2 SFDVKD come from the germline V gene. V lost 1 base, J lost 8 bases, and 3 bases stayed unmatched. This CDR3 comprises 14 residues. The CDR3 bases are TGTGCCACCAGTGATTTTCCAGGGGGCTATGAGCAGTTCTTC. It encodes CATSDFPGGYEQFF.

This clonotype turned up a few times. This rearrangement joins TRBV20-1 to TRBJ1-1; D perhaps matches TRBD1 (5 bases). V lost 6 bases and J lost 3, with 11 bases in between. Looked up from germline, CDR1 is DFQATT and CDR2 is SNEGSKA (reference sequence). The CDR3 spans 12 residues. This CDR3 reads CSAGDVDTEAFF. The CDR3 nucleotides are TGCAGTGCCGGGGACGTGGACACTGAAGCTTTCTTT.

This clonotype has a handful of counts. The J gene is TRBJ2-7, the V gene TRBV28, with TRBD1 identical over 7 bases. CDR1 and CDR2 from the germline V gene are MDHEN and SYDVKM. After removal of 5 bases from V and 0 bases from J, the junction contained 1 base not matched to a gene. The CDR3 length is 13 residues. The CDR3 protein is CASSGDSSYEQYF. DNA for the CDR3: TGTGCCAGCAGTGGGGACAGCTCCTACGAGCAGTACTTC.

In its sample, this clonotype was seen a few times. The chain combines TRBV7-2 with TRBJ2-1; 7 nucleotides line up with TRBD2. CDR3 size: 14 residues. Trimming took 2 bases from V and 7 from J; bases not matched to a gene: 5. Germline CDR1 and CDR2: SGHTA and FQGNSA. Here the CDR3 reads CASSLTLAVNEQFF. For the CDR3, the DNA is TGTGCCAGCAGCTTAACCCTAGCGGTAAATGAGCAGTTCTTC.

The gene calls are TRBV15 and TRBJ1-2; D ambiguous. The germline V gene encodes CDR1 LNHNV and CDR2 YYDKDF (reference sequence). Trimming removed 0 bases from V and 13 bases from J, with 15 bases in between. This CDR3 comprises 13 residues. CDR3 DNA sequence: TGTGCCACCAGCAGAGAAACTGGTCGACCCTTCACCTTC. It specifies CATSRETGRPFTF.